This T cell receptor beta chain comes out of a study of shared clonotypes between healthy human individuals. Whole-study findings and limits: Represented diversity, genetic and exposure-history alike, was limited by few donors. Against clonotypes common to all four donors, non-shared ones had lower generation probabilities. Among the subsets, naive ones generally showed larger estimated richness than memory ones.

Repertoires were generated with immunoSEQ multiplex PCR, while TCRdb's copy carries only in-frame clones and drops some. The sample carries just under 350,000 clones, less than 75% recorded once. V shed 0 bases and J shed 8 bases, with 12 bases lying between them. The CDR3 totals 14 residues. Germline V gene data show CDR1 as SGHRS and CDR2 as YFSETQ. Subsets obtained from CD4+ cells comprised CD45RA+ naive and CD45RA-negative memory cells. Details on this clone: The target antigen is unknown.

This sequence joins TRBV5-1 and TRBJ2-1; no reliable D call. The material sequenced was memory CD4+ T cells sorted from blood. Subset in this sample: CD45RA-negative fraction. This sequence was found in a man aged 25 to 45 in good health. The CDR3 DNA follows: TGCGCCAGCAGCTTGGGTGGACCCATTGATGAGCAGTTCTTC. It specifies CASSLGGPIDEQFF.